Reported below is one T cell receptor (beta chain). TCRdb re-called the multiplex PCR reads through MiXCR, storing one row per CDR3 protein. The repertoire holds about 21,000 distinct CDR3 sequences, with roughly 50% as singletons. This specimen belongs to a study of breast tumors, draining lymph nodes, adjacent tissues. Trimming left V 11 bases short and J 6 bases short, with 20 bases between. The CDR3 totals 14 residues. Germline CDR1 and CDR2: LNHDA and SQIVND (reference sequence). This receptor was taken from a female donor with breast cancer. Some clones in this sample may be carry-over from other donors' samples. Sequencing was done on a sample of breast tumor tissue. The chain employs TRBV19 and TRBJ2-1; perhaps TRBD1 as D (7 bases). The CDR3 sequence: CASTSTGDSNEQFF. DNA of the CDR3: TGTGCCTCAACCTCGACGGGGGACAGCAATGAGCAGTTCTTC.